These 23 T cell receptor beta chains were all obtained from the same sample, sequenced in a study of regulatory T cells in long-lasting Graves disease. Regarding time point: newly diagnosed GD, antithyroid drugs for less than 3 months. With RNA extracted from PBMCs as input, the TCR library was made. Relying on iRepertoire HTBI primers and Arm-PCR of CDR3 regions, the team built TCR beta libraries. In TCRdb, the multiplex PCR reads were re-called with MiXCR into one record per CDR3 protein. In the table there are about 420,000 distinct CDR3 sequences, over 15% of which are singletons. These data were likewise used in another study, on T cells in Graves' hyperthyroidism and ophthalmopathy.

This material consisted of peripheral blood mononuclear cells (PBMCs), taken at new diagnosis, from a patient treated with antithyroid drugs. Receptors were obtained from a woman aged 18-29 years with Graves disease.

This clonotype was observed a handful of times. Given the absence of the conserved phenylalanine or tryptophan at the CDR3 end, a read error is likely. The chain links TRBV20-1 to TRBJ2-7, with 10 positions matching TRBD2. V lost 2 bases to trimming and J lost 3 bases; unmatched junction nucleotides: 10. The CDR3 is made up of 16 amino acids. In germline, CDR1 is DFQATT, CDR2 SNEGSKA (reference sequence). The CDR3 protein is CSARSRTSGRLYEQYL. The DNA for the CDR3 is TGCAGTGCTAGATCCCGGACTAGCGGCCGACTCTACGAGCAGTACCTC.

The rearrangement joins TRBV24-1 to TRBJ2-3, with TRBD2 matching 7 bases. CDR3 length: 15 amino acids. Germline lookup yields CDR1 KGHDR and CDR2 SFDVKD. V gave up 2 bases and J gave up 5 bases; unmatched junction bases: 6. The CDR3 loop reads CATSDSRGERDTQYF. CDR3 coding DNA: TGTGCCACCAGTGATTCCCGGGGGGAGAGAGATACGCAGTATTTT.

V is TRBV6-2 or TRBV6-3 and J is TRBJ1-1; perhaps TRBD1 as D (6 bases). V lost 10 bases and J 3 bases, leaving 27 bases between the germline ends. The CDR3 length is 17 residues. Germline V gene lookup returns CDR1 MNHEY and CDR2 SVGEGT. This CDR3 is CATNLRIGGARYTEAFF. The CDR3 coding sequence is TGTGCCACCAACCTCCGCATCGGGGGGGCGCGGTACACTGAAGCTTTCTTT.

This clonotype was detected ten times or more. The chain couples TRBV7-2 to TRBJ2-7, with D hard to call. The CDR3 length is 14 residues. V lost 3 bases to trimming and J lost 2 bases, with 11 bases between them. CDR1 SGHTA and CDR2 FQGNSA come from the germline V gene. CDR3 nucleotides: TGTGCCAGCAGCTTGCGAGTTCAAACCTACGAGCAGTACTTC. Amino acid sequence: CASSLRVQTYEQYF. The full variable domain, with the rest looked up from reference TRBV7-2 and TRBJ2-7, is GAGVSQSPSNKVTEKGKDVELRCDPISGHTALYWYRQSLGQGLEFLIYFQGNSAPDKSGLPSDRFSAERTGGSVSTLTIQRTQQEDSAVYLCASSLRVQTYEQYFGPGTRLTVT.

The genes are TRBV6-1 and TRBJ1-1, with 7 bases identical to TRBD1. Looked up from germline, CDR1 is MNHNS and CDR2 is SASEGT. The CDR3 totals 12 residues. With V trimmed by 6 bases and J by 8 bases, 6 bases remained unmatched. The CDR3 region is CASSNRGAEAFF. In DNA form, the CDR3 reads TGTGCCAGCAGCAACAGGGGCGCCGAAGCTTTCTTT.

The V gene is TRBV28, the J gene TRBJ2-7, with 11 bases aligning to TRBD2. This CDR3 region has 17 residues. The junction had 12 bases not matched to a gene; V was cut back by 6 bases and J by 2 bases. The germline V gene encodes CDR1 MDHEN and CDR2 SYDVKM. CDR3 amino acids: CASRLNTSGRDTYEQYF. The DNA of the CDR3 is TGTGCCAGCAGACTGAATACTAGCGGGAGAGACACCTACGAGCAGTACTTC. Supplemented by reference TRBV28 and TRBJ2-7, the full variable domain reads DVKVTQSSRYLVKRTGEKVFLECVQDMDHENMFWYRQDPGLGLRLIYFSYDVKMKEKGDIPEGYSVSREKKERFSLILESASTNQTSMYLCASRLNTSGRDTYEQYFGPGTRLTVT.

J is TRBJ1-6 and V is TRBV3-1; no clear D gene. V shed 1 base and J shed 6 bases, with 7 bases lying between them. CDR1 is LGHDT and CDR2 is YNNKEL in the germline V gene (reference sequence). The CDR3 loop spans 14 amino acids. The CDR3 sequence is CASSQVPGNSPLHF. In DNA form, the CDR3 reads TGTGCCAGCAGCCAAGTTCCGGGTAATTCACCCCTCCACTTT.

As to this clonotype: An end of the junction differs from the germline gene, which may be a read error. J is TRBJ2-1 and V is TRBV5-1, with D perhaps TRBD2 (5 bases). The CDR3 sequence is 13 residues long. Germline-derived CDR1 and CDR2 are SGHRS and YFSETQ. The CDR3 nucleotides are TGTGCCAGCAGCCAAGTACCTAGCATTGAGCAGTTCTTC. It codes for CASSQVPSIEQFF. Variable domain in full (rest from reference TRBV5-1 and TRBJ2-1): KAGVTQTPRYLIKTRGQQVTLSCSPISGHRSVSWYQQTPGQGLQFLFEYFSETQRNKGNFPGRFSGRQFSNSRSEMNVSTLELGDSALYLCASSQVPSIEQFFGPGTRLTVL.

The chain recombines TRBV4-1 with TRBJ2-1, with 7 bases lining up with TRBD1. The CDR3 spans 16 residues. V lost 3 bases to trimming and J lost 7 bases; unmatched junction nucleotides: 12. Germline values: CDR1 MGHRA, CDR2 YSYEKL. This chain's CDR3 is CASSQEGTVKWNEQFF. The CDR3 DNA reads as TGCGCCAGCAGCCAGGAAGGGACAGTGAAATGGAATGAGCAGTTCTTC.

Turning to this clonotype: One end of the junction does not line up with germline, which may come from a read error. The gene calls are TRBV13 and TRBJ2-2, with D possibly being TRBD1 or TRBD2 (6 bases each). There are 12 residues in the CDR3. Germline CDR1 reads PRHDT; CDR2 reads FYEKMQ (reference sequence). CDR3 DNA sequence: TGTGCCAGCAGCACCACAGGAGGGGGGCTGTTTTTT. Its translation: CASSTTGGGLFF.

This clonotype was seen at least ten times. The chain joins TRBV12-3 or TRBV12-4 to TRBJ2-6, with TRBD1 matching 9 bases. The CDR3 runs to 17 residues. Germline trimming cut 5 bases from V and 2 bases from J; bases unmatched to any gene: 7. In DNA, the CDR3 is TGTGCCAGCAGTCCGGGACAGGGTAACGCTGGGGCCAACGTCCTGACTTTC. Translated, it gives CASSPGQGNAGANVLTF.

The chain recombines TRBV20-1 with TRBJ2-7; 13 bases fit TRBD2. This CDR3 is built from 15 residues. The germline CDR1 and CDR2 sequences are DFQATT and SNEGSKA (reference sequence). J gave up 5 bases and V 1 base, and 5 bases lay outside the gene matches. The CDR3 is CSARARTSGSNEQYF. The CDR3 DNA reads TGCAGTGCTAGAGCCCGGACTAGCGGGAGCAACGAGCAGTACTTC.

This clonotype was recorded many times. In DNA form, the CDR3 reads TGTGCCAGCAGTGAACGGACAGGATTGAACAATGAGCAGTTCTTC. This codes for CASSERTGLNNEQFF. V is TRBV2 and J is TRBJ2-1; 7 positions agree with TRBD1. This CDR3 has 15 residues. Germline CDR1 and CDR2: SNHLY and FYNNEI. V lost 2 bases to trimming and J lost 5 bases; unmatched junction nucleotides: 6.

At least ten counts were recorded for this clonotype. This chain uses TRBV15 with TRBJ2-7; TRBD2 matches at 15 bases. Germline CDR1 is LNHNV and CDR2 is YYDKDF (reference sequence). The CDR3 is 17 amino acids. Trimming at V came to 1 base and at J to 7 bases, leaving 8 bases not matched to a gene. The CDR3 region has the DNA TGTGCCACCAGCAGAGGACCGGGACTAGCGGGAGGCAATGAGCAGTACTTC. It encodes CATSRGPGLAGGNEQYF.

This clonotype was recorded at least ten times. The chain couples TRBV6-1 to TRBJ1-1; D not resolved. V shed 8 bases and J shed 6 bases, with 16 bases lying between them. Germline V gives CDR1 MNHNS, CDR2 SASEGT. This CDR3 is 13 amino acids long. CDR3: CASGGDFFAEAFF. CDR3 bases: TGTGCCAGCGGCGGGGATTTTTTCGCTGAAGCTTTCTTT.

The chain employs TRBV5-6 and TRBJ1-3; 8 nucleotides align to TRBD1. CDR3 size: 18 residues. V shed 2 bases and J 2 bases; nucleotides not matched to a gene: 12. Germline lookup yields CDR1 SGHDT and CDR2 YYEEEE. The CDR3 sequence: CASSFTRTGSGAGNTIYF. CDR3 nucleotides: TGTGCCAGCAGCTTCACCCGGACAGGGTCAGGGGCTGGAAACACCATATATTTT.

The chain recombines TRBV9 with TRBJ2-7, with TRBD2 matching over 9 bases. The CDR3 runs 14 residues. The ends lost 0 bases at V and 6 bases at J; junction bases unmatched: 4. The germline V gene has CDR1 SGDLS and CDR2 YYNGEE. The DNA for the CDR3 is TGTGCCAGCAGCGTAGGGGATAGCGGGAGCGAGCAGTACTTC. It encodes CASSVGDSGSEQYF.

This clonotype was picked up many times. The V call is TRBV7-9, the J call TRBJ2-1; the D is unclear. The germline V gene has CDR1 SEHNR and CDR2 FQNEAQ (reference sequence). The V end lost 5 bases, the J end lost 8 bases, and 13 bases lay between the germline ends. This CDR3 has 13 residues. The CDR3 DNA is TGTGCCAGCAGCCAAATTTCAGGTCATGAGCAGTTCTTC. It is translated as CASSQISGHEQFF.

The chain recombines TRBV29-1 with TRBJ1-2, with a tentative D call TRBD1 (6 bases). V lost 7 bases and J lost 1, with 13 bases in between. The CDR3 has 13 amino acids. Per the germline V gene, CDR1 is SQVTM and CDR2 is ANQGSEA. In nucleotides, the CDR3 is TGCAGCGCTCCCAGGACAGATAACTATGGCTACACCTTC. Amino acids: CSAPRTDNYGYTF.

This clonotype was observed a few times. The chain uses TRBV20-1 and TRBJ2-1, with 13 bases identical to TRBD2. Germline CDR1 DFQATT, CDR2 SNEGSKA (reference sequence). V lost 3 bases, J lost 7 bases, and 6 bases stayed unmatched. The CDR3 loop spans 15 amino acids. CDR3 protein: CSARGGLAGVNEQFF. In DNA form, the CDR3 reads TGCAGTGCTAGGGGCGGACTAGCGGGAGTAAATGAGCAGTTCTTC.

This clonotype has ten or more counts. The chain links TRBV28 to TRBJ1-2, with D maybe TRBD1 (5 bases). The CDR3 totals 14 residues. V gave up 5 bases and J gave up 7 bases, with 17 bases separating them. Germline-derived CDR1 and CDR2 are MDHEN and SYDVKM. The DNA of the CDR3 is TGTGCCAGCAGTCCCCGTGGGGGGGGTTTTGGCTACACCTTC. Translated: CASSPRGGGFGYTF.

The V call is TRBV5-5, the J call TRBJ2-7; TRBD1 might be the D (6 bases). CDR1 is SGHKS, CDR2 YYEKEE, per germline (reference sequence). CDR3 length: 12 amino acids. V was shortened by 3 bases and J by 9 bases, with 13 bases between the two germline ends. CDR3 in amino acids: CASSSDRRPQYF. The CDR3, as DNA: TGTGCCAGCAGCTCGGACAGACGGCCGCAGTACTTC.

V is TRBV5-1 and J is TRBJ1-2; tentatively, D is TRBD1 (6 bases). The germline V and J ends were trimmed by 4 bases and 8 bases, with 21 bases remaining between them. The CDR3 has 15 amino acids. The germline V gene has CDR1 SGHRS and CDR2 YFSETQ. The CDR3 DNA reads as TGCGCCAGCAGCCCACAGGGTAAAAGGGTCGCCGGCTACACCTTC. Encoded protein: CASSPQGKRVAGYTF.